This T cell receptor beta chain stems from a study of beta chain features in type 1 diabetes. Broader study findings: TCRB CDR3s were moderately but significantly shorter in Type 1 diabetes patients in all four CD4+ subsets.

V was cut by 3 bases and J by 9 bases, with 18 bases left in between. The CDR3 is 14 amino acids. In germline, CDR1 is GTSNPN, CDR2 SVGIG (reference sequence). The table lists this clone with a few counts. Its antigen is still unknown. Expressed TCRB transcripts were sequenced because the isolated RNA had all been reverse transcribed beforehand. TCRdb keeps only in-frame clones here, not all; method: immunoSEQ multiplex PCR. The table includes 160,000 or so clones, 7.5% to 9.5% detected once. The V and J genes are TRBV30 and TRBJ2-1, with a possible D match to TRBD2 (5 bases). Material for sequencing was central memory CD4+ T cells from blood. This sequence originates from a woman between 18 and 29 years old with type 1 diabetes. The CDR3 DNA reads as TGTGCCTGGAGCGCTGCCGCACTAGTCGGTGAGCAGTTCTTC. It translates to CAWSAAALVGEQFF.